This TCR beta chain was sequenced in a study of blood T cell repertoires in COVID-19 (TCRdb year 2020). Regarding the research as a whole: Samples from collaborators originated in the United States, Italy and Spain and spanned both the acute and convalescent phases of COVID-19. The samples were drawn from the first 160 participants of the ongoing ImmuneRACE study and from 1,254 subjects provided by 6 global collaborators. The material from the prospective study consisted of cDNA or gDNA derived from T cells, B-cell-depleted T cells, or PBMCs. A de-identified subject ID, COVID-19 status, age in years and sex were almost always included in the sample metadata. Where available, HLA class I and class II types were obtained from metadata supplied by the sample provider rather than from assay-based typing. The repertoires were released in a freely available public database intended as a resource for research on the immune response to SARS-CoV-2. The dataset comprised deeply sampled blood TCRbeta repertoires from subjects exposed to, actively infected with, or recovered from COVID-19. Overall results and qualifications from the work: The quantity of clinical and demographic metadata differed by source and by participant and was supplied without curation.

In the prospective study, participants were about 18 to 95 years old, resided in fewer than 25 geographic areas of the United States, and were enrolled through a virtual design. Cohort assignment in the prospective study relied on participant-reported clinical history from a screening survey and a study questionnaire. Each participant in the prospective study had whole blood, serum and a nasopharyngeal or oropharyngeal swab collected by mobile phlebotomists. Additional blood draws and questionnaires over an approximately two-month period could optionally be provided by prospective study participants. Before DNA extraction, prospective study blood samples were shipped either frozen or at room temperature. The immunoSEQ Assay, a bias-controlled multiplex PCR, was used to amplify TCRbeta CDR3 regions from genomic DNA. As for how the authors treated the data: Nucleated cell counts per sample were estimated from amplification of reference gene primers within the assay. Sequence reads were collapsed and filtered to measure the absolute abundance of every unique TCRbeta CDR3 rearrangement. For each sample, productive Simpson clonality was calculated by taking the square root of Simpson's diversity index across productive rearrangements. Sourced from immuneACCESS, this table was stored by TCRdb with only in-frame sequences that have V and J called. A share of the clones is absent; for the studies checked, an unresolved V gene accounts for under half, and the remainder has no known explanation. V, J and clone size derive from that table, while D and trimming were established from the DNA sequence. The sample table shows under 300,000 clones, and approximately 88% are seen once. The biggest ten clones account for around 2.5% of the sample.

From the cysteine up to the phenylalanine, the CDR3 has a length of 15 residues. The DNA shown is the 45-base CDR3, in frame from base 1. The germline V gene yields SGHTA for CDR1 and FQGNSA for CDR2. V drops 4 bases and J drops 1 base, leaving 14 bases in between. Of note for this clone: Its antigen target is currently unknown. No quality values exist for individual bases; no much larger clone is one base distant.

Sequencing was performed on PBMCs or T cells enriched from blood (not recorded which). The chain is encoded by TRBV7-2 joined to TRBJ2-7, with a tentative D gene TRBD2 over 5 matching bases. This sequence originates from a woman aged 40 to 50 with acute COVID-19. DNA sequence: TGTGCCAGCAGCTCGGGGAGATTTCGGTCCTACGAGCAGTACTTC. The encoded protein is CASSSGRFRSYEQYF.